This T cell receptor (beta chain) was captured in a study of cytomegalovirus exposure and HLA in healthy donors. Study-level results: In vitro, three CMV-associated chains proved specific for CMV antigens. Cytomegalovirus association was assigned to approximately 160 TCR beta chains.

This clone was seen more than once but under ten times. Its antigen remains unknown. Clones were read by immunoSEQ multiplex PCR, and TCRdb kept only the in-frame ones, dropping some. The repertoire consists of roughly 130,000 clones, with about 87% occurring once and the leading ten covering 6.2%. The TCR comes from a woman in her twenties or thirties in good health and CMV-seropositive. The sequenced sample consisted of PBMCs.

Here the CDR3 DNA reads TGTGCCAGTAGTATCCGCGACACTTATAGCAATCAGCCCCAGCATTTT. Its translation is CASSIRDTYSNQPQHF. The chain carries TRBV19 and TRBJ1-5; D remains unclear. V gave up 3 bases and J gave up 0 bases, with 12 bases separating them. Germline V gene data show CDR1 as LNHDA and CDR2 as SQIVND (reference sequence). This CDR3 contains 16 residues.